A selection of T cell receptor beta chains follows, all from one sample in a study of blood T cell repertoires in COVID-19. Sequencing was performed with immunoSEQ multiplex PCR; in TCRdb, only in-frame clones are kept and a portion is missing. This sample has fewer than 150,000 clones, with approximately 85% found just once. Specimen: peripheral blood. The receptors derive from a woman in her sixties with COVID-19, enrolled during active disease. Both conserved end residues are part of each CDR3. A D gene is named only where the DNA matches it firmly. Part of the rows lack a size; the others show once, few, many or a class for expanded clones.

>TRBD1|TRBV2|TRBJ2-7|.
TGTGCCAGCAGCAGCCTAGGGACAGGGGGCACCCACGAGCAGTACTTC
CASSSLGTGGTHEQYF
>.|TRBV18|TRBJ2-3|.
TGTGCCAGCTCACCACCCGGCGACAACACAGATACGCAGTATTTT
CASSPPGDNTDTQYF
>TRBD1|TRBV7-8|TRBJ2-1|.
TGTGCCAGCAGCGTGGACAGGGGAAATGAGCAGTTCTTC
CASSVDRGNEQFF
>TRBD1|TRBV2|TRBJ2-7|.
TGTGCCAGCAGATCAGGGACAGGGGCCTACGAGCAGTACTTC
CASRSGTGAYEQYF
>TRBD1|TRBV2|TRBJ1-2|once
TGTGCCAGCAGTGAACAGGGGGCCGGCTATGGCTACACCTTC
CASSEQGAGYGYTF
>TRBD1|TRBV7-3|TRBJ2-5|.
TGTGCCAGCAGCTTGGGACAGGGCCAAGAGACCCAGTACTTC
CASSLGQGQETQYF
>TRBD1|TRBV6-6|TRBJ1-2|.
TGTGCCAGCAGTTACTCGACAGGGGGCATGGATGGCTACACCTTC
CASSYSTGGMDGYTF
>.|TRBV18|TRBJ1-2|.
TGTGCCAGCTCACCTCGTTCGGGTGAAGGTGGCTATGGCTACACCTTC
CASSPRSGEGGYGYTF
>.|TRBV7-3|TRBJ2-3|once
TGTGCCAGCAGCTTAGACACGAACACAGATACGCAGTATTTT
CASSLDTNTDTQYF
>TRBD2|TRBV3-1/TRBV3-2|TRBJ2-7|.
TGTGCCAGCAGCCAACTAAAACGGACTAGCGGGGTCTCCTACGAGCAGTACTTC
CASSQLKRTSGVSYEQYF
>TRBD1|TRBV25-1|TRBJ1-2|.
TGTGCCAGCAGTGCTCCACCCGGGACAGGGGATTCTGGCTACACCTTC
CASSAPPGTGDSGYTF
>TRBD1|TRBV18|TRBJ2-5|.
TGTGCCAGCTCACGGGACAGGGCGGAGACCCAGTACTTC
CASSRDRAETQYF
>.|TRBV6-1|TRBJ2-1|.
TGTGCCAGCAGTGAAATGGGCGGGCCGTACTCCTACAATGAGCAGTTCTTC
CASSEMGGPYSYNEQFF
>.|TRBV4-2|TRBJ1-1|.
TGTGCCAGCAGCCCCCGGGGGAGCCTTGGGGCTGAAGCTTTCTTT
CASSPRGSLGAEAFF
>TRBD1|TRBV18|TRBJ1-2|.
TGTGCCAGCTCACCACCAGGGGGCGCCGGCTATGGCTACACCTTC
CASSPPGGAGYGYTF
>.|TRBV10-3|TRBJ2-7|.
TGTGCCATCAGTGAGTCGGTCACCCAGGGGCCCCCGTACTTC
CAISESVTQGPPYF
>.|TRBV28|TRBJ1-5|.
TGTGCCAGCCTCCCGCCCGGAGCAGTCCATAGCAATCAGCCCCAGCATTTT
CASLPPGAVHSNQPQHF
>TRBD1|TRBV29-1|TRBJ1-1|few
TGCAGCGTCCGGACAGGGAGAGACACTGAAGCTTTCTTT
CSVRTGRDTEAFF
>TRBD1|TRBV2|TRBJ1-2|.
TGTGCCAGCCTTGAACCGACAGGGTCTTCCGGGGGTGGCTACACCTTC
CASLEPTGSSGGGYTF
>TRBD2|TRBV6-5|TRBJ2-1|.
TGTGCCAGCAGTTTCAGCGGGGGGGCTCCAAATGAGCAGTTCTTC
CASSFSGGAPNEQFF
>.|TRBV30|TRBJ1-4|.
TGTGCCTGGAGAGGGGCTAGTCGGGACAAAAATGAAAAACTGTTTTTT
CAWRGASRDKNEKLFF
>.|TRBV19|TRBJ1-1|once
TGTGCCAGTAGTATCAGGATGAAGAACACTGAAGCTTTCTTT
CASSIRMKNTEAFF